The 9 T cell receptor beta chains below come from one sample, sequenced in a study of post-analysis software for immune sequencing data. The antigens of these receptors remain unknown. Findings and caveats of the study: Patients used several TRBV segments, including TRBV5-6, TRBV5-1 and TRBV20-1, more often than controls.

Libraries were made from TCR beta cDNA, and they carried unique molecular identifiers. Each CDR3 protein gets one entry after TCRdb re-called the PCR reads with MiXCR. Here the sample spans 650,000 to 850,000 distinct CDR3 sequences, more than 45% being singletons. The sequenced sample consisted of blood. These TCRs come from a girl under 18 with multiple sclerosis.

The chain employs TRBV4-2 and TRBJ2-3, with D possibly TRBD2 on 5 matching bases. CDR3 length equals 19 residues. V lost 0 bases and J lost 2, with 21 bases in between. CDR1 LGHNA and CDR2 YNFKEQ come from the germline V gene. CDR3 DNA: TGTGCCAGCAGCCAAGAAGCGTCGGTAGGACTCCGCTACACAGATACGCAGTATTTT. This gives the protein CASSQEASVGLRYTDTQYF.

The chain is built from TRBV7-6 and TRBJ2-7; D not resolved. Trimming removed 1 base from V and 7 bases from J, with 14 bases in between. Germline assignment: CDR1 SGHVS and CDR2 FNYEAQ. The CDR3 sequence is 14 residues long. As DNA, the CDR3 is TGTGCCAGCAGCTTAGTTCGGACCGCTCAGGAGCAGTACTTC. Translation gives CASSLVRTAQEQYF.

V gene TRBV30 combines with J gene TRBJ2-7; tentatively, D is TRBD1 or TRBD2 (5 bases each). V lost 3 bases and J lost 2, with 11 bases in between. This CDR3 has 13 residues. Germline-derived CDR1 and CDR2 are GTSNPN and SVGIG (reference sequence). CDR3: CAWRRGFPYEQYF. CDR3 coding DNA: TGTGCCTGGAGGAGGGGCTTTCCCTACGAGCAGTACTTC.

The chain joins TRBV6-2 or TRBV6-3 to TRBJ2-1; 9 nucleotides line up with TRBD2. Germline trimming cut 7 bases from V and 4 bases from J; bases unmatched to any gene: 5. This CDR3 is built from 14 residues. Germline CDR1 is MNHEY and CDR2 is SVGEGT. The CDR3 region is CASKGLALYNEQFF. The DNA of the CDR3 is TGTGCCAGCAAAGGACTAGCGCTATACAATGAGCAGTTCTTC.

This clonotype was recorded a few times. This rearrangement joins TRBV7-9 to TRBJ2-7; D tentatively fits TRBD1 or TRBD2 (5 bases each). Germline-derived CDR1 and CDR2 are SEHNR and FQNEAQ (reference sequence). The CDR3 loop spans 15 amino acids. V lost 5 bases and J lost 0, with 14 bases in between. The CDR3 nucleotides are TGTGCCAGCAGCCCCGGGACCGAGAGCTCCTACGAGCAGTACTTC. Protein sequence: CASSPGTESSYEQYF. The whole variable domain, filled in from reference TRBV7-9 and TRBJ2-7, reads DTGVSQNPRHKITKRGQNVTFRCDPISEHNRLYWYRQTLGQGPEFLTYFQNEAQLEKSRLLSDRFSAERPKGSFSTLEIQRTEQGDSAMYLCASSPGTESSYEQYFGPGTRLTVT.

In its sample, this clonotype was seen a few times. V and J are TRBV7-6 and TRBJ2-7, with D tentatively TRBD1 or TRBD2 (6 bases each). V shed 4 bases and J shed 3 bases, with 16 bases lying between them. CDR1 is SGHVS and CDR2 is FNYEAQ in the germline V gene. The CDR3 covers 15 residues. For the CDR3, the DNA is TGTGCCAGCAGCTCCCGTGGAGGGGGTGACTACGAGCAGTACTTC. Translating gives CASSSRGGGDYEQYF.

The chain combines TRBV12-3 or TRBV12-4 with TRBJ2-6; D may be TRBD1 (7 bases). The V end lost 1 base, the J end lost 0 bases, and 25 bases lay between the germline ends. This CDR3 is 22 amino acids long. This chain's CDR3 is CASSLEGRTGPEENSGANVLTF. The CDR3 bases are TGTGCCAGCAGTTTAGAGGGGAGGACAGGACCAGAAGAAAACTCTGGGGCCAACGTCCTGACTTTC.

This clonotype was seen only a few times. The J gene is TRBJ1-2, the V gene TRBV2, with D unresolved. The CDR3 contains 13 residues. Per germline, CDR1 SNHLY and CDR2 FYNNEI. Deletions cut 5 bases from V and 2 bases from J, with 9 bases between. The CDR3 bases are TGTGCCAGCAGTTTCAAACGGAACTATGGCTACACCTTC. Translation gives CASSFKRNYGYTF.

The table lists this clonotype with a few counts. This rearrangement joins TRBV5-1 to TRBJ1-2; no reliable D call. Germline assignment: CDR1 SGHRS and CDR2 YFSETQ. This CDR3 comprises 15 residues. V lost 1 base to trimming and J lost 8 bases, with 18 bases between them. Written as DNA, the CDR3 is TGCGCCAGCAGCTTGTCCGGCACAGCCCGCGGCGGCTACACCTTC. Its translation: CASSLSGTARGGYTF.